Listed below are T cell receptor beta chains from one sample, sequenced in a study of blood T cell repertoires in COVID-19. TCRdb keeps only in-frame clones here, not all; method: immunoSEQ multiplex PCR. The profile shows about 69,000 clones, 60% to 85% of them singletons. The sequenced sample consisted of peripheral blood. Receptor source: a man in his sixties with acute or convalescent COVID-19. CDR3s include the opening cysteine and the closing phenylalanine or tryptophan. The D gene is left open where the match is weak. Part of the rows lack a size; the others show once, few, many or a class for expanded clones.

D gene	V gene	clone size	J gene	CDR3 DNA	CDR3 protein
-	TRBV3-1/TRBV3-2	-	TRBJ1-5	TGTGCCAGCAGCCAAGGAACATATAGCAATCAGCCCCAGCATTTT	CASSQGTYSNQPQHF
-	TRBV5-3	-	TRBJ2-2	TGTGCCAGAAGCTACCACAAGCGGCGCGGCACCGGGGAGCTGTTTTTT	CARSYHKRRGTGELFF
-	TRBV7-6	once	TRBJ2-1	TGTGCCAGCAGCTTAGCCCCCAGGGGAGAGCAGTTCTTC	CASSLAPRGEQFF
-	TRBV6-5	-	TRBJ2-3	TGTGCCAGCAAAACAGGGATTAGCACAGATACGCAGTATTTT	CASKTGISTDTQYF
TRBD1	TRBV12-5	-	TRBJ2-1	TGTGCTAGTGGTTTGGGAAGGACAGGGGGAAATGAGCAGTTCTTC	CASGLGRTGGNEQFF
-	TRBV19	-	TRBJ2-4	TGTGCCAGTAGTATATACGGTACGCTGGCCAAAAACATTCAGTACTTC	CASSIYGTLAKNIQYF
-	TRBV6-6	-	TRBJ1-1	TGTGCCAGCAGTATCGGGACTCCAAATACAGCTTTCTTT	CASSIGTPNTAFF
TRBD1	TRBV2	-	TRBJ2-1	TGTGCCAGCAGTGATTGGGACAGGGTTTCTGCTGAGCAGTTCTTC	CASSDWDRVSAEQFF
TRBD2	TRBV7-2	-	TRBJ2-7	TGTGCCAGCAGCCCTAGGGGAGGGCGGGGGGTGTTCTTC	CASSPRGGRGVFF
TRBD1	TRBV27	-	TRBJ2-1	TGTGCCAGCAGTCTGACTCCGGGACAGGTCTCCTACAATGAGCAGTTCTTC	CASSLTPGQVSYNEQFF
TRBD1	TRBV6-1	-	TRBJ2-3	TGTGCCAGCAGTGCACAGGGGACGACTCTCACAGATACGCAGTATTTT	CASSAQGTTLTDTQYF
-	TRBV11-3	-	TRBJ1-2	TGTGCCAGCAGCCGCATAGGGGCCGGCTACACCTTC	CASSRIGAGYTF
TRBD1	TRBV30	-	TRBJ1-1	TGTGCCTGGGGGGGACAGGGGTTGGGGAACACTGAAGCTTTCTTT	CAWGGQGLGNTEAFF
TRBD1	TRBV18	-	TRBJ2-7	TGTGCCAGCTCACAAACCGGGACAGGGGGATACGAGCAGTACTTC	CASSQTGTGGYEQYF
TRBD1	TRBV4-1	-	TRBJ2-6	TGCGCCAGCAGCCAAGATCGGACAGGGGGCGCCGGGGCCAACGTCCTGACTTTC	CASSQDRTGGAGANVLTF
TRBD1	TRBV6-2/TRBV6-3	-	TRBJ2-2	TGTGCCAGCAGTTTAGGGACAGGCTCAACCGGGGAGCTGTTTTTT	CASSLGTGSTGELFF
-	TRBV28	-	TRBJ2-7	TGTGCCAGCAGGCTGATTGGGGGGAAAGCATCCTACGAGCAGTACTTC	CASRLIGGKASYEQYF
-	TRBV5-6	few	TRBJ1-1	TGTGCCAGCAGCTTGGGGCGAGGACAGAGGAACACTGAAGCTTTCTTT	CASSLGRGQRNTEAFF
-	TRBV28	-	TRBJ1-2	TGTGCCAGCAGTTTATCTCCGACGGGGACAACCTATGGCTACACCTTC	CASSLSPTGTTYGYTF
TRBD2	TRBV10-3	-	TRBJ2-1	TGTGCCATCAGTGAGACTAGCGGGGACGAGAAGAATGAGCAGTTCTTC	CAISETSGDEKNEQFF
TRBD1	TRBV4-1	-	TRBJ2-1	TGCGCCAGCAGCCGAGAGGGACAGGGGATCCGAAATGAGCAGTTCTTC	CASSREGQGIRNEQFF
-	TRBV18	-	TRBJ1-1	TGTGCCAGCTCACCATTTTCGGGTGGGACTGAAGCTTTCTTT	CASSPFSGGTEAFF